These T cell receptor beta chains were read from a single sample in a study of blood T cell repertoires in COVID-19. Produced via immunoSEQ multiplex PCR; TCRdb's table is partial and in-frame only. The sample carries fewer than 250,000 clones, around 85% recorded once. Sequencing was carried out using PBMCs or T cells enriched from blood (not recorded which). These receptors came from a woman aged 45-59 years with acute COVID-19. Each CDR3 is given with its conserved first and last residue. The D gene is left open where the match is weak. Part of the rows lack a size; the others show once, few, many or a class for expanded clones.

cdr3_nt | cdr3_aa | v_call | d_call | j_call | clone_size
TGTGCCAGCAGCTGGAGGGCGGGGAACACTGAAGCTTTCTTT | CASSWRAGNTEAFF | TRBV5-4 | - | TRBJ1-1 | -
TGTGCCAGCTCACCAAGTGGGACAGGGTCTTATGGCTACACCTTC | CASSPSGTGSYGYTF | TRBV18 | TRBD1 | TRBJ1-2 | -
TGTGCTAGTGTTCTTACCGAGGGACAGCCCCAGCATTTT | CASVLTEGQPQHF | TRBV12-5 | - | TRBJ1-5 | few
TGTGCCTGGTTGCTGGTTGGAGGCTATGGCTACACCTTC | CAWLLVGGYGYTF | TRBV30 | - | TRBJ1-2 | -
TGCAGTGCTAGTAGCCAGGGAAACTATGGCTACACCTTC | CSASSQGNYGYTF | TRBV20-1 | - | TRBJ1-2 | -
TGTGCCAGCAGCCCAGACAGGGCCACTGAAGCTTTCTTT | CASSPDRATEAFF | TRBV9 | TRBD1 | TRBJ1-1 | few
TGTGCCTGGAGAGCCGGGACAGGGGAGTGGGAAAAACTGTTTTTT | CAWRAGTGEWEKLFF | TRBV30 | TRBD1 | TRBJ1-4 | -
TGTGCCAGCTTGGACAGGGTCTTAAAGGGGTTTCGAGGCTACACCTTC | CASLDRVLKGFRGYTF | TRBV25-1 | TRBD1 | TRBJ1-2 | -
TGTGCCAGCAGCGGTACAGGGTTGAACACTGAAGCTTTCTTT | CASSGTGLNTEAFF | TRBV9 | - | TRBJ1-1 | -
TGTGCCAGCAGAGGGAACGGGGGGGACGGGTCACCCCTCCACTTT | CASRGNGGDGSPLHF | TRBV25-1 | - | TRBJ1-6 | -
TGTGCCTGTACACAGGGGGCAGGTCAGCCCCAGCATTTT | CACTQGAGQPQHF | TRBV30 | TRBD1 | TRBJ1-5 | -
TGTGCCAGCAGCTCGCCCCCCAACCGGGACAGGGAGTTCTTC | CASSSPPNRDREFF | TRBV7-2 | TRBD1 | TRBJ2-1 | -
TGTGCCAGCAGCCCCCCAGGACAGGGGGGTGAAAAACTGTTTTTT | CASSPPGQGGEKLFF | TRBV9 | TRBD1 | TRBJ1-4 | -
TGTGCCAGCAGTTTACAAGGGAGCACTGAAGCTTTCTTT | CASSLQGSTEAFF | TRBV12-3/TRBV12-4 | - | TRBJ1-1 | -
TGTGCCAGCTCACCAGCGTGGACAGGGGTGCAGCCCCAGCATTTT | CASSPAWTGVQPQHF | TRBV18 | TRBD1 | TRBJ1-5 | -
TGCGCCAGCAGCGGCGGAACCCGAATGGGTAATTCACCCCTCCACTTT | CASSGGTRMGNSPLHF | TRBV5-1 | - | TRBJ1-6 | -
TGTGCCAGCAGCTGGGGGGGCGGGACAGGGAGGTCACCCCTCCACTTT | CASSWGGGTGRSPLHF | TRBV7-2 | TRBD1 | TRBJ1-6 | -
TGCGCCAGCAGCTCCCGGGACACTCCATACGAGCAGTACTTC | CASSSRDTPYEQYF | TRBV5-1 | - | TRBJ2-7 | -
TGCGCCAGCAGCCTACAGGACCGCTACACCTTC | CASSLQDRYTF | TRBV5-1 | - | TRBJ1-2 | -
TGCGCCAGCAGAACAGGGGCGGGGAACACTGAAGCTTTCTTT | CASRTGAGNTEAFF | TRBV5-1 | TRBD1 | TRBJ1-1 | -
TGCAGCGTTGAAGGACAGGGGTTCGTTTCTGGCTACACCTTC | CSVEGQGFVSGYTF | TRBV29-1 | TRBD1 | TRBJ1-2 | -
TGTGCCAGCAGCGTAAGGGGGGACTATAATGAAAAACTGTTTTTT | CASSVRGDYNEKLFF | TRBV9 | - | TRBJ1-4 | -
TGTGCCAGCAGCCCAGGGGGGTCCTATAATTCACCCCTCCACTTT | CASSPGGSYNSPLHF | TRBV9 | TRBD1 | TRBJ1-6 | -
TGTGCCAGCAGCTTAGAGGGCAGGGGGGAATGGGAAGCTTTCTTT | CASSLEGRGEWEAFF | TRBV7-2 | TRBD1 | TRBJ1-1 | -
TGTGCCAGCCCGGACAGATTGAACACTGAAGCTTTCTTT | CASPDRLNTEAFF | TRBV2 | - | TRBJ1-1 | -
TGTGCCAGCAGCTTAGCGGGACAGACTTACGAGCAGTACTTC | CASSLAGQTYEQYF | TRBV7-2 | TRBD1 | TRBJ2-7 | once
TGTGCCATCAGTGACCTTCCGGGCGGCGGGGTCACTGAAGCTTTCTTT | CAISDLPGGGVTEAFF | TRBV10-3 | - | TRBJ1-1 | -
TGTGCCAGCAGTTTTTGGGACAGGGACTATGGCTACACCTTC | CASSFWDRDYGYTF | TRBV27 | TRBD1 | TRBJ1-2 | -
TGCGCCAGCAGCCCCACAGGGGATAGCACAGATACGCAGTATTTT | CASSPTGDSTDTQYF | TRBV5-1 | TRBD1 | TRBJ2-3 | -
TGTGCCAGCAGGGCCAGCACAGATACGCAGTATTTT | CASRASTDTQYF | TRBV2 | - | TRBJ2-3 | many
TGCGCCAGCAGCACCGGGACAGGGGTTTTCCGGTACGAGCAGTACTTC | CASSTGTGVFRYEQYF | TRBV5-1 | TRBD1 | TRBJ2-7 | -
TGTGCCAGCAGCTTAGACGGTCAGGGGGATTCACCCCTCCACTTT | CASSLDGQGDSPLHF | TRBV11-3 | TRBD1 | TRBJ1-6 | -
TGTGCCAGCAGCGTAGATGGTAGCGGCACAGATACGCAGTATTTT | CASSVDGSGTDTQYF | TRBV9 | - | TRBJ2-3 | -
TGTGCCAGCAGTCGGGCAGGGGATGGCTACACCTTC | CASSRAGDGYTF | TRBV2 | - | TRBJ1-2 | -
TGTGCCAGCAGCTTAGGAGGCAGGGAGGGAGATGGCTACACCTTC | CASSLGGREGDGYTF | TRBV11-2 | - | TRBJ1-2 | -
TGCGCCAGCAGCTTGGCCCCAGGGTCGGCCTACGAGCAGTACTTC | CASSLAPGSAYEQYF | TRBV5-1 | - | TRBJ2-7 | -
TGTGCCAGTAGTCCCTGGACTAGCGGGGGGGCAAAGACCCAGTACTTC | CASSPWTSGGAKTQYF | TRBV19 | TRBD2 | TRBJ2-5 | once
TGCGCCAGCAGCTCGGAACTATTAGTTGGCACTGAAGCTTTCTTT | CASSSELLVGTEAFF | TRBV5-1 | - | TRBJ1-1 | -